This T cell receptor (beta chain) was observed in a study of post-analysis software for immune sequencing data (dated by TCRdb to 2013 to 2016). Regarding the study in general: The recorded disease courses included relapsing-remitting, secondary progressive and progressive-relapsing multiple sclerosis, and some patients had no subtype annotation. Patient repertoires were compared against some twelve previously published healthy control repertoires from donors aged roughly 6 to 28 years. A subset of samples was prepared in parallel using single-end sample barcoding, then pooled and co-amplified after Illumina adapter ligation.

The protocol used for the library was PCR. The sample was run on an Illumina HiSeq 2500. To reduce PCR and sequencing biases, unique molecular identifiers were incorporated into the TCR beta cDNA libraries. Approximately 500,000 cDNA molecules were obtained per 1 to 10 million input T cells, so each molecule approximated one T cell. The patient libraries were prepared and sequenced using the same protocol as the earlier healthy control dataset. Samples belonging to the same batch were prepared together, multiplexed and sequenced on a shared HiSeq lane. The authors' analysis ran thus. MIGEC was used to process the raw barcoded reads, and molecular identifier groups with only a single read were discarded before consensus assembly and CDR3 extraction. VDJtools was used for post-analysis of the clonotype tables, with diversity normalized by down-sampling every dataset to the smallest sample size. Repertoire overlap clustering matched CDR3 amino acid but not nucleotide sequences to correct batch-related cross-sample contamination. TCRdb reran the public reads through fastp at Q25 and MiXCR, keeping productive beta chains. Here each entry gathers all rows of one CDR3 protein and keeps the most common genes and DNA. The V and J calls here are based on TCRdb, not the publication. Present in this sample are 250,000 to 300,000 distinct CDR3 sequences, 36% of which were seen just once. The ten biggest clones cover under 5% of the sample.

General conclusions and limits of the study: Direct clustering with F measure showed strong co-clustering of samples prepared in the same batch, prompting a batch-effect correction. Significantly lower normalized Chao1 diversity was found in multiple sclerosis patients than in controls, suggesting substantial peripheral T-cell clonal expansion. The multiple sclerosis patient group was slightly younger than the control group.

This clonotype was observed many times. Its antigen is not yet known. It has no much larger one-base neighbor in the sample; base qualities were not kept. TCR beta repertoires were profiled from peripheral blood of more than ten young patients with multiple sclerosis to demonstrate the VDJtools post-analysis software. Multiple sclerosis patients were children and adolescents aged 6 to 15 years. The sequencing input was blood. This receptor was taken from a girl aged 10 to 17 with multiple sclerosis.

The bases are TGTGCCAGCAGCGTAGGGACGTCCGACTATGGCTACACCTTC. Its protein is CASSVGTSDYGYTF. The chain links TRBV9 with TRBJ1-2; the D gene is not confidently resolved. From the cysteine up to the phenylalanine, the CDR3 has a length of 14 residues. Only the CDR3 part of the read is kept: 42 bases, read in frame from the first base. CDR1 and CDR2, per the germline V gene, are SGDLS and YYNGEE. Trimming costs V 0 bases and J 3 bases, and their ends lie 9 bases apart.